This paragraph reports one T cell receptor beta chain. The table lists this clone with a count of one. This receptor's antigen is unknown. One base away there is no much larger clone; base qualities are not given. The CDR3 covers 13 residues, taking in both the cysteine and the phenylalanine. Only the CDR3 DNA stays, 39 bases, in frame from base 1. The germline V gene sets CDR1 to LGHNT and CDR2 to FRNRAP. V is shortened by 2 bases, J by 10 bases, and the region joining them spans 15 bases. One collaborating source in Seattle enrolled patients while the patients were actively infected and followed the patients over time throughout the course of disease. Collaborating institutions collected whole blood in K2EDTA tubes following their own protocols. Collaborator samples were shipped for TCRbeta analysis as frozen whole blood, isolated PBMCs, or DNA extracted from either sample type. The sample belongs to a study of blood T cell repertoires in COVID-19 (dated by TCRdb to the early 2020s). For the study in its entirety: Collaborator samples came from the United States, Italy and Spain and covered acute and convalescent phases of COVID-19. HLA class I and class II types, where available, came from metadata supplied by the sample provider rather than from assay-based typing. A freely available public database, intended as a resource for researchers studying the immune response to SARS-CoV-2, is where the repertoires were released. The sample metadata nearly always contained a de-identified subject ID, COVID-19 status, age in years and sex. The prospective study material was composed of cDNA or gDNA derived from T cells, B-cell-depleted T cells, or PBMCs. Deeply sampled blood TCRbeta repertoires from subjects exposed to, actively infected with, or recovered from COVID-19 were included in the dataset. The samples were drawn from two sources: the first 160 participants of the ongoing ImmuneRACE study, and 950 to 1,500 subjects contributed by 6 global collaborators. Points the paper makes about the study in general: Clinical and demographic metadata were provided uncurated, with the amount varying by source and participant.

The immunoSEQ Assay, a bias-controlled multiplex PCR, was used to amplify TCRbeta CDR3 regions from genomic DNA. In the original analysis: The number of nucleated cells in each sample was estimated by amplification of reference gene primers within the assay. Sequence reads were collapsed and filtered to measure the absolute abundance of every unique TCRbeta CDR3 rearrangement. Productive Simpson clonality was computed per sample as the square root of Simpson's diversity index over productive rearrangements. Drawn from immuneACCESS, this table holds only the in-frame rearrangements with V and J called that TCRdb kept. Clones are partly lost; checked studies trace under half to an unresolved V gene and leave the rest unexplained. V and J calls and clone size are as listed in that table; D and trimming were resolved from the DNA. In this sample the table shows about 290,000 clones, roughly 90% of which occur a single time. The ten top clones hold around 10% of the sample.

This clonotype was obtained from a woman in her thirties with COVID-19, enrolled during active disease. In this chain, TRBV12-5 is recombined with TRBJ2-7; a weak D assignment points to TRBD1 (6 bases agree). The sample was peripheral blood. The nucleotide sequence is TGTGCTAGTGGTTTGCACAATTACAGGGCCCAGTACTTC. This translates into CASGLHNYRAQYF.